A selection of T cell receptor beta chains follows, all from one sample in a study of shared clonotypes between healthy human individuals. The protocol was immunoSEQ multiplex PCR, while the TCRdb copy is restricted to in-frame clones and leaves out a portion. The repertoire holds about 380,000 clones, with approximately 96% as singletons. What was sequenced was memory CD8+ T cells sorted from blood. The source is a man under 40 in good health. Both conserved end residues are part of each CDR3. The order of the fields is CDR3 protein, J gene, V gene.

cdr3_aa: CASSRTGRNQPQHF
j_call: TRBJ1-5
v_call: TRBV6-5

cdr3_aa: CASGLVSGTQYF
j_call: TRBJ2-3
v_call: TRBV12-5

cdr3_aa: CASSLKFSGANVLTF
j_call: TRBJ2-6
v_call: TRBV5-1

cdr3_aa: CASSPGIGEGRREAFF
j_call: TRBJ1-1
v_call: TRBV11-2

cdr3_aa: CASSLWASGLAKNIQYF
j_call: TRBJ2-4
v_call: TRBV28

cdr3_aa: CASSLGPKTQYF
j_call: TRBJ2-5
v_call: TRBV14

cdr3_aa: CASSEDGRARDTQYF
j_call: TRBJ2-3
v_call: TRBV2

cdr3_aa: CASITGQGSQPQHF
j_call: TRBJ1-5
v_call: TRBV6-1

cdr3_aa: CASSYSIGSSSYEQYF
j_call: TRBJ2-7
v_call: TRBV6-5

cdr3_aa: CASSFSGYNEQFF
j_call: TRBJ2-1
v_call: TRBV5-1

cdr3_aa: CASSLSGSPKTQYF
j_call: TRBJ2-5
v_call: TRBV28

cdr3_aa: CASSLTSGTDTQYF
j_call: TRBJ2-3
v_call: TRBV5-6

cdr3_aa: CASSPRLAGPQETQYF
j_call: TRBJ2-5
v_call: TRBV18

cdr3_aa: CASSPVRAGNYGYTF
j_call: TRBJ1-2
v_call: TRBV18

cdr3_aa: CASSLGQRVFEAFF
j_call: TRBJ1-1
v_call: TRBV5-5

cdr3_aa: CASSEGPTRVGSYEQYF
j_call: TRBJ2-7
v_call: TRBV10-2

cdr3_aa: CASSRLGTQGADEQYF
j_call: TRBJ2-7
v_call: TRBV7-9

cdr3_aa: CASSELRFGYTF
j_call: TRBJ1-2
v_call: TRBV6-1

cdr3_aa: CAWANRGNSPLHF
j_call: TRBJ1-6
v_call: TRBV30

cdr3_aa: CASSLGGATNTEAFF
j_call: TRBJ1-1
v_call: TRBV28

cdr3_aa: CASSPKALTDTQYF
j_call: TRBJ2-3
v_call: TRBV18

cdr3_aa: CASSGQGNQPQHF
j_call: TRBJ1-5
v_call: TRBV4-1

cdr3_aa: CASSYFGSSNQPQHF
j_call: TRBJ1-5
v_call: TRBV19

cdr3_aa: CAWGYLGGNTIYF
j_call: TRBJ1-3
v_call: TRBV30

cdr3_aa: CASSLSGNYGYTF
j_call: TRBJ1-2
v_call: TRBV28

cdr3_aa: CATKNNEQFF
j_call: TRBJ2-1
v_call: TRBV10-2